This T cell receptor (beta chain) was profiled in a study of blood T cell repertoires in COVID-19. For the study at large: Researchers got acute and convalescent COVID-19 samples from the United States, Italy and Spain.

This clone was counted at least ten times. The same CDR3 arises from other DNA sequences in this sample as well. V shed 2 bases and J 2 bases; nucleotides not matched to a gene: 0. There are 14 residues in the CDR3. Germline V CDR1 and CDR2: LNHDA, SQIVND (reference sequence). Measured with immunoSEQ multiplex PCR; TCRdb has only the in-frame clones, and not every one. The table has some 100,000 clones, 65% to 80% seen once; the top ten hold under 3%. Sequenced: peripheral blood. This chain joins TRBV19 and TRBJ1-1, with 9 bases fitting TRBD1. The receptor comes from a man aged 45 to 65 with acute or convalescent COVID-19. The CDR3 loop reads CASSITGGNTEAFF. The CDR3 DNA follows: TGTGCCAGTAGTATAACAGGGGGCAACACTGAAGCTTTCTTT.